What follows is one TCR beta chain and its context. The immunoSEQ assay was v3. Libraries were prepared by immunoSEQ multiplex PCR; TCRdb keeps only in-frame clonotypes and omits some of them. The sample has 25,000 to 40,000 clones; just under 75% are singletons. The data were taken from a study of TIL therapy for anti-PD-1-resistant metastatic lung cancer. For the study at large: Half of patients were current or former smokers.

As to time point: pre-treatment sample, taken before nivolumab and TIL therapy. Between the trimmed V and J ends, which lost 0 bases and 1 base, there was a span of 13 bases. The CDR3 contains 17 residues. Germline V gene data show CDR1 as LNHNV and CDR2 as YYDKDF (reference sequence). The sequence was collected from a woman between 30 and 80 years old with non-small cell lung cancer. Specimen: blood, collected at baseline. This chain joins TRBV15 and TRBJ1-5; D call uncertain. The CDR3 DNA reads TGTGCCACCAGCAGAGACCCTCCCCAGCGAAGCAATCAGCCCCAGCATTTT. Amino acids: CATSRDPPQRSNQPQHF.